This TCR beta chain emerged from a study of shared clonotypes between healthy human individuals. Across the whole study: A couple of women and three men aged 18 to 49 served as donors. Study-wide findings and caveats: There were few donors, and this limited the genetic and exposure-history diversity represented. Despite large depth, rarefaction showed incomplete sorted-subset sequencing. Memory subsets generally showed lower estimated richness than naive subsets.

The CDR3 consists of 18 residues. The naive CD8 fraction comprised CD45RO-negative cells positively selected for CCR7 and excluded terminally differentiated effector memory CD45RA+ cells. Only in-frame clones appear in the TCRdb table, and some are missing; sequencing was by immunoSEQ multiplex PCR. This table holds about 2 million clones, 85% to 95% found once. Comments on this clone: No antigen is known for it.

Material: naive CD8+ T cells sorted from blood. This chain uses TRBV21-1 with TRBJ1-3; TRBD1, the table's D call, lacks a check against the DNA. TRBV21-1 is a pseudogene segment. The clonotype comes from a man aged 18 to 30 in good health. As DNA, the CDR3 is TGTGCCAGCAGCAACTCTAGGACAGAAAGTTTTGCTGGAAACACCATATATTTT. Its protein is CASSNSRTESFAGNTIYF.